Sequencing of this T cell receptor beta chain was carried out in a study of shared clonotypes between healthy human individuals. TCRdb's copy holds only in-frame clones and misses some; the assay was immunoSEQ multiplex PCR. The data show 2 million to 2.5 million clones, with around 90% seen just once and approximately 0.39% held by the top ten. Looked up from germline, CDR1 is SGHVS and CDR2 is FNYEAQ. This CDR3 is 16 amino acids long. The V segment lost 3 bases and the J segment 3 bases; nucleotides outside the gene matches: 7. The source of this sequence is a man aged 18 to 30 in good health. Some clones in this sample may be carry-over from other donors' samples. This sequence joins TRBV7-6 and TRBJ2-1; 8 bases map to TRBD2. Source material: naive CD4+ T cells from PBMCs. Subset reported: CD45RA+ positively selected. The CDR3 loop is CASSLVSGRLYNEQFF. CDR3 sequence (DNA): TGTGCCAGCAGCTTGGTAAGCGGGAGACTCTACAATGAGCAGTTCTTC.